One sample yielded the 26 T cell receptor beta chains listed below, sequenced in a study of T cell repertoires in aging, cancer and after chemotherapy. Peripheral blood genomic DNA, not sorted cells or RNA, was the template. TRB rearrangements spanning V, D and J were amplified using mixed TRB-A/B primers. TCRdb reprocessed the multiplex PCR reads via MiXCR and lists one record per CDR3 protein. The data show 8,100 or so distinct CDR3 sequences, roughly a third seen once. The specimen sequenced was blood. The receptors come from a human donor in good health.

A few counts support this clonotype. The chain couples TRBV7-3 to TRBJ2-1, with D possibly matching TRBD2 (5 bases). V dropped 5 bases and J dropped 5 bases, with 10 bases sitting between them. Germline CDR1 is SGHTA and CDR2 is FQGTGA. CDR3 length: 13 amino acids. CDR3 in DNA: TGTGCCAGCAGCCCGGACTCTCACAATGAGCAGTTCTTC. Its translation: CASSPDSHNEQFF.

This clonotype turned up a few times. The CDR3 DNA is TGTGCCAGCAGTTTAGGGGGTTTGAGCACAGATACGCAGTATTTT. It encodes CASSLGGLSTDTQYF. The J gene is TRBJ2-3, the V gene TRBV27, with D possibly called TRBD1 or TRBD2 (5 bases each). V lost 2 bases to trimming and J lost 0 bases, with 9 bases between them. The CDR3 runs to 15 residues. The germline V gene encodes CDR1 MNHEY and CDR2 SMNVEV (reference sequence).

This clonotype was seen a handful of times. The chain recombines TRBV20-1 with TRBJ2-5; TRBD2 agrees at 8 bases. Per the germline V gene, CDR1 is DFQATT and CDR2 is SNEGSKA (reference sequence). The CDR3 sequence is 13 residues long. With V trimmed by 1 base and J by 4 bases, 2 bases remained unmatched. The CDR3 nucleotides are TGCAGTGCTAGAGGACTAGCGTTAGAGACCCAGTACTTC. Protein sequence: CSARGLALETQYF.

The genes are TRBV11-2 and TRBJ2-2, with 8 positions matching TRBD1. CDR1 SGHAT and CDR2 FQNNGV come from the germline V gene. V shed 4 bases and J 5 bases; nucleotides not matched to a gene: 6. The CDR3 extends over 15 amino acids. CDR3 DNA sequence: TGTGCCAGCAGCTCCCGACAGGGGAGAACCGGGGAGCTGTTTTTT. It specifies CASSSRQGRTGELFF.

The chain carries TRBV5-1 and TRBJ2-7, with 10 bases matching TRBD1. Germline lookup yields CDR1 SGHRS and CDR2 YFSETQ. Trimming took 0 bases from V and 6 from J; bases not matched to a gene: 6. The CDR3 covers 15 residues. Here the CDR3 DNA reads TGCGCCAGCAGCTTGGAGGGACAGGGGTATAGCGAGCAGTACTTC. Amino acid sequence: CASSLEGQGYSEQYF.

The J gene is TRBJ1-5, the V gene TRBV30; 8 bases are shared with TRBD1. Germline CDR1 and CDR2: GTSNPN and SVGIG (reference sequence). J gave up 0 bases and V 7 bases, and 14 bases lay outside the gene matches. This CDR3 contains 17 residues. The CDR3 region is CASDSGTGSYSNQPQHF. CDR3 bases: TGTGCCTCCGACTCTGGGACAGGCTCCTATAGCAATCAGCCCCAGCATTTT.

This clonotype was observed a handful of times. The V call is TRBV19, the J call TRBJ1-5; possibly TRBD1 for D (6 bases). CDR1 LNHDA and CDR2 SQIVND come from the germline V gene (reference sequence). This CDR3 contains 14 residues. V was shortened by 9 bases and J by 2 bases, with 14 bases between the two germline ends. This CDR3 is CASQTGAGNQPQHF. Written as DNA, the CDR3 is TGTGCCAGCCAGACGGGGGCCGGCAATCAGCCCCAGCATTTT. Full variable domain (remainder filled in from reference TRBV19 and TRBJ1-5): DGGITQSPKYLFRKEGQNVTLSCEQNLNHDAMYWYRQDPGQGLRLIYYSQIVNDFQKGDIAEGYSVSREKKESFPLTVTSAQKNPTAFYLCASQTGAGNQPQHFGDGTRLSIL.

The rearrangement links TRBV7-9 to TRBJ1-6; D call uncertain. Germline V gives CDR1 SEHNR, CDR2 FQNEAQ (reference sequence). Trimming took off 5 bases at V and 9 bases at J, with 17 bases between the two ends. The CDR3 consists of 15 residues. CDR3 region: CASSAGPELRSPLHF. The CDR3 DNA is TGTGCCAGCAGCGCGGGCCCTGAGCTCCGTTCACCCCTCCACTTT.

This clonotype is labeled as medium-sized. The chain links TRBV29-1 to TRBJ2-2, with 7 bases fitting TRBD2. Germline V gives CDR1 SQVTM, CDR2 ANQGSEA. The CDR3 covers 15 residues. With V trimmed by 2 bases and J by 4 bases, 7 bases remained unmatched. The CDR3 DNA reads TGCAGCGTTGAACAAGGGAGGGTAGGCACCGGGGAGCTGTTTTTT. Its protein product is CSVEQGRVGTGELFF.

This clonotype was detected a few times. The chain is built from TRBV10-2 and TRBJ2-1; 8 bases line up with TRBD2. V was pared by 0 bases and J by 5 bases, with 6 bases of the junction left unmatched. The CDR3 consists of 16 residues. Germline CDR1 is WSHSY and CDR2 is SAAADI. The CDR3 reads CASSESSSGPNNEQFF. CDR3 nucleotide sequence: TGCGCCAGCAGTGAGTCGTCTAGCGGGCCAAACAATGAGCAGTTCTTC.

The chain combines TRBV7-6 with TRBJ1-1; D gene ambiguous. The V end was cut by 7 bases, the J end by 5 bases, with 14 bases between. CDR1 and CDR2 from the germline V gene are SGHVS and FNYEAQ. The CDR3 is 13 amino acids. CDR3 loop: CASTVAVGTEAFF. DNA of the CDR3: TGTGCCAGCACCGTAGCGGTAGGAACTGAAGCTTTCTTT.

The chain is built from TRBV5-6 and TRBJ2-3; 8 bases agree with TRBD2. The CDR3 sequence is 15 residues long. Germline V gene lookup returns CDR1 SGHDT and CDR2 YYEEEE. J lost 4 bases, V lost 2 bases, and 6 bases had no gene match. The CDR3 DNA sequence: TGTGCCAGCAGCTTACGAGCGGGAGAGCCAGATACGCAGTATTTT. Translation: CASSLRAGEPDTQYF. Full variable domain (missing parts from reference TRBV5-6 and TRBJ2-3): DAGVTQSPTHLIKTRGQQVTLRCSPKSGHDTVSWYQQALGQGPQFIFQYYEEEERQRGNFPDRFSGHQFPNYSSELNVNALLLGDSALYLCASSLRAGEPDTQYFGPGTRLTVL.

In its sample, this clonotype was seen a few times. This sequence joins TRBV27 and TRBJ2-7; D possibly corresponds to TRBD2 (6 bases). CDR3 length: 16 amino acids. Between the trimmed V and J ends, which lost 1 base and 2 bases, there was a span of 15 bases. The germline CDR1 and CDR2 sequences are MNHEY and SMNVEV (reference sequence). DNA for the CDR3: TGTGCCAGCAGTTTATATGGGGGAGGCTTAACCTACGAGCAGTACTTC. Translation gives CASSLYGGGLTYEQYF.

The chain couples TRBV6-2 or TRBV6-3 to TRBJ2-1; TRBD1 might be the D (6 bases). Trimming shortened V by 5 bases and J by 4 bases, and 15 bases separated the two germline ends. The CDR3 runs to 15 residues. Germline V gene data show CDR1 as MNHEY and CDR2 as SVGEGT. CDR3 loop: CASSPGTSAYNEQFF. CDR3 sequence (DNA): TGTGCCAGCAGTCCCGGGACATCAGCTTACAATGAGCAGTTCTTC.

This clonotype was recorded a few times. V is TRBV12-3 or TRBV12-4 and J is TRBJ1-6; a weak D match, TRBD1 (5 bases). The CDR3 is made up of 15 amino acids. Between the trimmed V and J ends, which lost 3 bases and 5 bases, there was a span of 11 bases. For the CDR3, the DNA is TGTGCCAGCAGTTTCCGTCCGGGGGATAATTCACCCCTCCACTTT. It translates to CASSFRPGDNSPLHF.

This clonotype was counted between two and nine times. The rearrangement uses TRBV30 and TRBJ1-2; the D is unclear. The germline CDR1 and CDR2 sequences are GTSNPN and SVGIG (reference sequence). V dropped 2 bases and J dropped 5 bases, with 9 bases sitting between them. The CDR3 sequence is 12 residues long. This chain's CDR3 is CAWSSQLYGYTF. The DNA of the CDR3 is TGTGCCTGGAGTAGCCAATTGTATGGCTACACCTTC. The complete variable domain, with remaining parts taken from reference TRBV30 and TRBJ1-2, reads SQTIHQWPATLVQPVGSPLSLECTVEGTSNPNLYWYRQAAGRGLQLLFYSVGIGQISSEVPQNLSASRPQDRQFILSSKKLLLSDSGFYLCAWSSQLYGYTFGSGTRLTVV.

Only one count was recorded for this clonotype. The rearrangement joins TRBV28 to TRBJ2-7; 9 positions agree with TRBD1. With V trimmed by 10 bases and J by 0 bases, 7 bases remained unmatched. The CDR3 runs to 14 residues. The germline V gene has CDR1 MDHEN and CDR2 SYDVKM. This CDR3 reads CATVQGASSYEQYF. The DNA of the CDR3 is TGTGCCACCGTACAGGGGGCAAGCTCCTACGAGCAGTACTTC.

By sample fraction, this clonotype is medium-sized. The V and J genes are TRBV20-1 and TRBJ1-6; tentatively, D is TRBD1 (6 bases). The ends were cut back, 7 bases at V and 9 bases at J, with 10 bases in the middle. There are 11 residues in the CDR3. CDR1 is DFQATT, CDR2 SNEGSKA, per germline (reference sequence). CDR3: CSVTTGSPLHF. The CDR3 DNA sequence: TGCAGTGTTACGACAGGTTCACCCCTCCACTTT.

This chain connects TRBV11-2 to TRBJ2-7; 12 bases are shared with TRBD2. Trimming removed 6 bases from V and 3 bases from J; junction bases left unmatched: 6. Germline V gene data show CDR1 as SGHAT and CDR2 as FQNNGV. This CDR3 spans 15 amino acids. CDR3 region: CASSRTSGILYEQYF. The CDR3 region has the DNA TGTGCCAGCAGTCGGACTAGCGGGATTCTCTACGAGCAGTACTTC. Complete variable domain (other parts from reference TRBV11-2 and TRBJ2-7): EAGVAQSPRYKIIEKRQSVAFWCNPISGHATLYWYQQILGQGPKLLIQFQNNGVVDDSQLPKDRFSAERLKGVDSTLKIQPAKLEDSAVYLCASSRTSGILYEQYFGPGTRLTVT.

V and J are TRBV12-5 and TRBJ2-1, with TRBD2 matching 11 bases. After removal of 3 bases from V and 7 bases from J, the junction contained 8 bases not matched to a gene. The germline CDR1 and CDR2 sequences are LGHNT and FRNRAP. This CDR3 is built from 16 residues. Here the CDR3 DNA reads TGTGCTAGTGGTTTCCAACTAGCGGGAGAGCGAAATGAGCAGTTCTTC. Protein sequence: CASGFQLAGERNEQFF.

This clonotype appeared a single time. The rearrangement joins TRBV20-1 to TRBJ2-1; D is perhaps TRBD2 (6 bases). Trimming cost V 6 bases and J 6 bases, with 15 bases left between them. Germline V gene lookup returns CDR1 DFQATT and CDR2 SNEGSKA (reference sequence). This CDR3 comprises 13 residues. The CDR3 loop is CSALPLAFNEQFF. For the CDR3, the DNA is TGCAGTGCGCTCCCACTAGCATTCAATGAGCAGTTCTTC.

This clonotype turned up a few times. CDR3 in amino acids: CASSSRRTVNTEAFF. The DNA for the CDR3 is TGTGCCAGCAGTTCCCGAAGGACAGTGAACACTGAAGCTTTCTTT. The rearrangement uses TRBV6-5 and TRBJ1-1; weak D call: TRBD1 (6 bases). This CDR3 contains 15 residues. Germline lookup yields CDR1 MNHEY and CDR2 SVGAGI. The V end lost 4 bases, the J end lost 0 bases, and 12 bases lay between the germline ends.

The DNA of the CDR3 is TGTGCCACCAGCACAAGAATCGGGACTAGCGGGAGGAGGCCCTACAATGAGCAGTTCTTC. Protein sequence: CATSTRIGTSGRRPYNEQFF. The rearrangement uses TRBV15 and TRBJ2-1; 15 bases line up with TRBD2. Unmatched junction bases numbered 12, after V lost 4 bases and J lost 2 bases. The CDR3 consists of 20 residues. CDR1 and CDR2 (germline): LNHNV, YYDKDF (reference sequence).

This clonotype was detected a few times. The chain recombines TRBV18 with TRBJ2-1; 8 nucleotides match TRBD1. The J segment lost 4 bases and the V segment lost 5 bases, leaving 1 base of the junction unmatched. Germline loops: CDR1 KGHSH, CDR2 LQKENI. This CDR3 comprises 13 residues. CDR3 loop: CASSDRGYNEQFF. CDR3 DNA sequence: TGTGCCAGCTCAGACAGGGGATACAATGAGCAGTTCTTC.

V gene TRBV24-1 combines with J gene TRBJ2-5; unclear D gene. V lost 9 bases to trimming and J lost 5 bases, with 12 bases between them. This CDR3 has 12 amino acids. Germline CDR1 and CDR2: KGHDR and SFDVKD. The CDR3 sequence is CATQSDGETQYF. Here the CDR3 DNA reads TGTGCCACCCAGTCGGACGGTGAGACCCAGTACTTC.

The V call is TRBV10-1, the J call TRBJ1-1; TRBD1 is a possible D gene (5 bases). The germline CDR1 and CDR2 sequences are WNHNN and SYGVQD (reference sequence). V shed 0 bases and J shed 1 base, with 12 bases lying between them. The CDR3 covers 16 residues. The CDR3 bases are TGCGCCAGCAGTGAGTCGGGTCAGGGACCGAACACTGAAGCTTTCTTT. This codes for CASSESGQGPNTEAFF.